This T cell receptor beta chain was recorded in a study of spatial heterogeneity in lung cancer. Germline CDR1 reads DFQATT; CDR2 reads SNEGSKA (reference sequence). The length of the CDR3 is 13 residues. The trim removed 5 bases at V and 7 bases at J, leaving 9 bases unmatched. The study, taken as a whole, reports: How many expanded intratumoral alpha and beta TCRs were present tracked the tumor mutation count, which was a count of nonsynonymous mutations. Counts of ubiquitous and regional expanded TCRs tracked ubiquitous and regional nonsynonymous mutations, respectively.

This clonotype rates as medium-sized (0.01 to 0.1%). What it binds is unknown. Found in a library prepared for alpha chains, this beta chain is an off-target read, and its abundance has little meaning. TCRdb re-called the 5' RACE reads with MiXCR, one entry per CDR3 protein. The table shows 4,000 to 5,500 distinct CDR3 sequences, with roughly an eighth occurring only once. Noted time point: sample taken at primary tumor resection. The study sequenced unsorted whole RNA from tumor, nontumor lung or frozen PBMC. The sample here was lung tumor tissue, taken at surgery. This receptor was obtained from a male donor with early-stage non-small cell lung cancer. The chain combines TRBV20-1 with TRBJ1-1, with 8 bases matching TRBD1. CDR3 DNA sequence: TGCAGTGCTCCATCTGAACAGGGGGATGAAGCTTTCTTT. The encoded protein is CSAPSEQGDEAFF.